This TCR beta chain originates from a study of chemoradiotherapy in HPV16-positive cancers. This clone has only one observation. CDR3 length: 14 residues. Germline V CDR1 and CDR2: SGHNT, YYREEE (reference sequence). Trimming stripped 1 base from V and 3 bases from J, with 10 bases between. The data were produced by immunoSEQ multiplex PCR, yet TCRdb's version contains in-frame clones alone and is incomplete. The sample shows 10,000 or so clones, more than 70% of them seen only once. This receptor was taken from a human donor with HPV-associated anogenital cancer. This rearrangement joins TRBV5-4 to TRBJ1-2; no firm D call. The sample was tumor tissue, taken from a patient who underwent chemoradiotherapy. CDR3 loop: CASSLLPADYGYTF. CDR3 nucleotides: TGTGCCAGCAGCTTGTTGCCCGCGGACTATGGCTACACCTTC. Variable domain in full (rest from reference TRBV5-4 and TRBJ1-2): ETGVTQSPTHLIKTRGQQVTLRCSSQSGHNTVSWYQQALGQGPQFIFQYYREEENGRGNFPPRFSGLQFPNYSSELNVNALELDDSALYLCASSLLPADYGYTFGSGTRLTVV.